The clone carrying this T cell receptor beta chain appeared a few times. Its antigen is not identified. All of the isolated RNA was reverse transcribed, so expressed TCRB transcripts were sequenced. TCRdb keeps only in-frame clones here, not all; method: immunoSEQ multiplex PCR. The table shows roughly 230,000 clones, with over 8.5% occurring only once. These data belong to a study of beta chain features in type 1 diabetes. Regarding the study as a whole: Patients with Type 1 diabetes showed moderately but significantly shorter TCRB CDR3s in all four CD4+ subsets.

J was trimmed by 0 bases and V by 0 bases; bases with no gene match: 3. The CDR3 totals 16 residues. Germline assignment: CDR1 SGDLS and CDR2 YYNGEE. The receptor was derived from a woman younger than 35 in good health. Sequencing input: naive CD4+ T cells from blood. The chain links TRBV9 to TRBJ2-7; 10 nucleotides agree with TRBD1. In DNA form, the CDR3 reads TGTGCCAGCAGCGTAGGGGGACAGGGGAACTCCTACGAGCAGTACTTC. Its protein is CASSVGGQGNSYEQYF.